This TCR beta chain came from a study of patients and donors after allogeneic stem cell transplantation. TCRdb analysed the RT-PCR reads with MiXCR anew, one entry per CDR3 protein. The sample has about 960,000 distinct CDR3 sequences, under 20% seen once. The CDR3 totals 17 residues. Germline CDR1 and CDR2: DFQATT and SNEGSKA (reference sequence). V was clipped by 3 bases and J by 2 bases; unmatched bases: 10. This clonotype was obtained from a human donor who was either an allogeneic HSCT recipient or a stem cell or donor lymphocyte infusion donor (not recorded which). It is not recorded whose cells these are; they may come from a transplant donor. This sequence joins TRBV20-1 and TRBJ1-5; 10 bases line up with TRBD1. Sequences were obtained from blood, either unsorted or a sorted T cell fraction (not recorded which). CDR3 amino acids: CSARGDRGPWGNQPQHF. For the CDR3, the DNA is TGCAGTGCTAGGGGGGACAGGGGCCCTTGGGGCAATCAGCCCCAGCATTTT.